This T cell receptor (beta chain) was retrieved from a study of beta chain features in type 1 diabetes. Study details: All of the samples together had more than 95 million sorted cells examined. Study-level results: All four CD4+ subsets from Type 1 diabetes patients carried moderately but significantly shorter TCRB CDR3s.

In regard to this clone: Its antigen is unknown.

A CD45RO/CCR7/CD25/CD127/CD95/CD27 panel sorted naive, central memory, regulatory and stem cell-like memory CD4+ cells. Sequenced material consisted of expressed TCRB transcripts (all of the isolated RNA was reverse transcribed). Profiling relied on immunoSEQ multiplex PCR, and the TCRdb table lists in-frame clones only, not all of them. This table holds 200,000 to 300,000 clones, around 14% found once. The sequencing sample was made of naive CD4+ T cells from blood. This TCR came from a man younger than 40 with type 1 diabetes.

CDR3 sequence (DNA): TGCGCCAGCAGCTTGGTGGCAGGGAAGACCGGGGAGCTGTTTTTT. This codes for CASSLVAGKTGELFF. This chain uses TRBV5-1 with TRBJ2-2; perhaps TRBD1 as D (5 bases). Germline CDR1 and CDR2: SGHRS and YFSETQ. V lost 0 bases and J 5 bases, leaving 11 bases between the germline ends. The CDR3 length is 15 residues.